This T cell receptor (beta chain) came from a study of T cells in localized non-small cell lung cancer (dated by TCRdb to about 2020). With respect to the entire study: The study analyzed T cell repertoires of approximately 240 early-stage NSCLC patients, comparing tumors and uninvolved tumor-adjacent lungs. NSCLC patients had a mean age of roughly 69 years, and around 140 were male and 85 to 110 female. The cohort comprised a few hundred treatment-naïve NSCLC patients with resected, localized lung tumors.

The immunoSEQ Assay was used to sequence TCR beta CDR3 regions from DNA. The study's own analysis went as follows. To compute T cell density, TCR beta template counts were normalized to usable DNA, which was estimated by amplifying housekeeping genes. The preseqR package was used to estimate richness by extrapolating to 400,000 templates for PBMC samples and to 120,000 templates for tissue samples. Clonality was defined by subtracting Pielou's evenness from one. Tissue-enriched TCRs were identified through differential abundance testing performed on productive amino-acid clonotypes, with a minimum total count of 5 and an alpha of 0.1. The Jaccard Index and the Morisita Overlap Index were used to quantify repertoire overlap between compartments. GLIPH grouped TCR beta CDR3s together with public tetramer-defined viral CDR3s, and a viral motif had to include at least three viral sequences and also show V-gene enrichment. TCRdb took this table from immuneACCESS and kept in-frame rearrangements with V and J called. Such tables lack part of the clones; where checked against another copy, unresolved V genes explain under half of the gap, and the rest is unexplained. V, J and clone size are those of that table, while D and trimming were read from the DNA. The sample table lists 45,000 to 60,000 clones, about 86% of them with a count of one. About 2.5% of the sample is held by the ten biggest clonotypes.

What the authors observed across the whole study: Because of the exploratory design, TCR variables were selected using unadjusted p-values without false-discovery rate correction. Longer overall survival was associated with higher blood T cell density, whereas shorter survival was associated with higher adjacent-lung clonality. Multi-region tumor sequencing was not performed, so intratumor heterogeneity could not be excluded. Of the top 100 tumor clones, a median of roughly 60 were detected in paired uninvolved adjacent lung; about 28 were also among that lung's top 100. Uninvolved tumor-adjacent lung showed the highest T cell clonality, higher than tumor, which suggests more focused antigenic responses in the uninvolved tumor-adjacent lung.

At diagnosis, tumor, uninvolved tumor-adjacent lung and peripheral blood were collected and then preserved as a mix of FFPE and fresh-frozen material. For TCR repertoire profiling, blood samples were analyzed as peripheral blood mononuclear cells. The germline V gene specifies MNHNS as CDR1 and SASEGT as CDR2. V was cut back by 3 bases and J by 5 bases, leaving a gap of 15 bases between them. Inclusive of the bounding cysteine and phenylalanine, the CDR3 is 15 residues long. Of all the DNA, just the CDR3 is kept, 45 bases in frame from base 1. With regard to this clone: There is no known antigen for this receptor. No base quality information exists; no much larger clone differs at one position.

This sequence was found in a man aged 35-69 years with stage II lung adenocarcinoma. The V and J genes are TRBV6-1 and TRBJ2-3; the D region possibly corresponds to TRBD2 (6 bases align). The sequencing here drew on PBMCs, taken before any cancer treatment. The CDR3 region: CASSEEGLEEDTQYF. In nucleotides, the sequence is TGTGCCAGCAGTGAGGAGGGCCTCGAGGAAGATACGCAGTATTTT.